Presented here are 24 T cell receptor beta chains from one specimen sequenced in a study of radiotherapy plus CTLA-4 blockade in lung cancer (dated by TCRdb to between 2017 and 2018). Libraries were built with the immunoSEQ multiplex PCR assay. The source is immuneACCESS, and TCRdb retained only in-frame sequences with V and J called. Part of the clones is not carried over; for the studies checked, unresolved V genes explain less than half of this, and the remainder is unexplained. The sample profile shows approximately 89,000 clones; 60% to 85% of them were found once. Together, the top ten hold approximately 4% of the sample. Sequencing used peripheral blood, obtained from a patient treated with radiotherapy plus ipilimumab. Source of these receptors: a human donor with non-small cell lung cancer who had a partial response to radiotherapy plus ipilimumab. Some clones in this sample may be carry-over from other donors' samples.

This clone was counted once. This rearrangement joins TRBV25-1 to TRBJ2-5, with 8 bases fitting TRBD1. The CDR3 has 13 residues. Per germline, CDR1 MGHDK and CDR2 SYGVNS. V trimming: 6 bases; J trimming: 5 bases; junction bases outside the gene matches: 5. The CDR3: CASSDRGRETQYF. In DNA form, the CDR3 reads TGTGCCAGCAGCGACAGGGGACGGGAGACCCAGTACTTC.

The chain couples TRBV18 to TRBJ2-3, with TRBD2 as a possible D gene (5 bases). Trimming stripped 3 bases from V and 2 bases from J, with 6 bases between. There are 13 residues in the CDR3. The germline V gene encodes CDR1 KGHSH and CDR2 LQKENI. The CDR3 DNA sequence: TGTGCCAGCTCACCTCGGGACACAGATACGCAGTATTTT. Encoded protein: CASSPRDTDTQYF.

The genes are TRBV10-2 and TRBJ2-2; 8 bases map to TRBD2. The CDR3 covers 16 residues. In germline, CDR1 is WSHSY, CDR2 SAAADI. V was clipped by 7 bases and J by 6 bases; unmatched bases: 13. CDR3 bases: TGCGCCAGCAATAATGGCGGGGGGCCAATATCCGGGGAGCTGTTTTTT. Translated: CASNNGGGPISGELFF.

The rearrangement uses TRBV2 and TRBJ2-5; maybe TRBD1 (6 bases). The CDR3 sequence is 15 residues long. Germline CDR1 is SNHLY and CDR2 is FYNNEI. Trimming cost V 6 bases and J 6 bases, with 20 bases left between them. The CDR3 nucleotides are TGTGCCAGCAGAACTGCCGGGACACCCCGACAGACCCAGTACTTC. The encoded protein is CASRTAGTPRQTQYF.

This clone has just one count. V gene TRBV5-6 combines with J gene TRBJ1-3; tentative D call: TRBD1 (5 bases). Between the trimmed V and J ends, which lost 0 bases and 0 bases, there was a span of 10 bases. Germline values: CDR1 SGHDT, CDR2 YYEEEE. This CDR3 has 16 residues. The CDR3 protein is CASSLANTGSGNTIYF. The CDR3 nucleotides read TGTGCCAGCAGCTTGGCAAATACAGGCTCTGGAAACACCATATATTTT.

The chain is built from TRBV14 and TRBJ2-7; D unresolved. In germline, CDR1 is SGHDN, CDR2 FVKESK. The CDR3 loop spans 14 amino acids. V lost 4 bases and J 0 bases, leaving 10 bases between the germline ends. DNA of the CDR3: TGTGCCAGCAGCCGACAATCTTACTCCTACGAGCAGTACTTC. It yields the protein CASSRQSYSYEQYF.

In this sample, this clone turned up once. This sequence joins TRBV5-1 and TRBJ2-5, with D unresolved. The V gene lost 6 bases and the J gene lost 1 base, with 13 bases spanning the gap. The CDR3 runs 14 residues. Germline V lookup: CDR1 SGHRS, CDR2 YFSETQ. Here the CDR3 reads CASTIPGTQETQYF. DNA for the CDR3: TGCGCCAGCACCATACCGGGTACCCAAGAGACCCAGTACTTC.

The chain has TRBV4-2 and TRBJ2-2; perhaps TRBD2 as D (6 bases). This CDR3 comprises 14 residues. The germline gives CDR1 LGHNA, CDR2 YNFKEQ. Trimming took 4 bases from V and 6 from J, leaving 12 bases between them. CDR3 sequence (DNA): TGTGCCAGCAGCCCGAACGGACTATCCGGGGAGCTGTTTTTT. This gives the protein CASSPNGLSGELFF.

This chain uses TRBV28 with TRBJ1-2; 7 bases match TRBD1. The V gene's germline CDR1 is MDHEN and CDR2 SYDVKM. This CDR3 contains 18 residues. V lost 5 bases, J lost 4 bases, and 19 bases stayed unmatched. The CDR3 coding sequence is TGTGCCAGCAGTGGGGGTGGGGGGAGACAGGGCCCTCCCTATGGCTACACCTTC. Translated, it gives CASSGGGGRQGPPYGYTF.

The chain combines TRBV6-1 with TRBJ1-5, with a weak D call TRBD1 (5 bases). This CDR3 is 17 amino acids long. Germline-derived CDR1 and CDR2 are MNHNS and SASEGT. Trimming took off 3 bases at V and 5 bases at J, with 20 bases between the two ends. The CDR3 nucleotides read TGTGCCAGCAGTGAGGGCCGGAGGGGCAGGGTGCATCAGCCCCAGCATTTT. Translating gives CASSEGRRGRVHQPQHF.

This clone has a handful of counts. This sequence joins TRBV7-2 and TRBJ2-3; 7 positions agree with TRBD2. The CDR3 runs 16 residues. V lost 5 bases, J lost 4 bases, and 12 bases stayed unmatched. Germline-derived CDR1 and CDR2 are SGHTA and FQGNSA. The CDR3: CASSGLAARMADTQYF. DNA of the CDR3: TGTGCCAGCAGCGGCCTAGCGGCCCGGATGGCAGATACGCAGTATTTT.

The chain employs TRBV7-8 and TRBJ1-5, with TRBD1 matching over 7 bases. Per germline, CDR1 SGHVS and CDR2 FQNEAQ. The CDR3 contains 17 residues. V was pared by 5 bases and J by 5 bases, with 15 bases of the junction left unmatched. The CDR3 DNA sequence: TGTGCCAGCAGCCCCCCCCCGGCGACAGGGTTATATCAGCCCCAGCATTTT. Its translation: CASSPPPATGLYQPQHF.

Written as DNA, the CDR3 is TGTGCCAGCAGCTTGGTTGCGGGAATGGGCGAGCAGTACTTC. Protein: CASSLVAGMGEQYF. This chain connects TRBV5-4 to TRBJ2-7; D may be TRBD2 (6 bases). The V gene's germline CDR1 is SGHNT and CDR2 YYREEE (reference sequence). The V end lost 0 bases, the J end lost 6 bases, and 13 bases lay between the germline ends. This CDR3 is 14 amino acids long.

This chain uses TRBV28 with TRBJ2-7; 10 nucleotides line up with TRBD2. This CDR3 comprises 14 residues. V was clipped by 7 bases and J by 6 bases; unmatched bases: 9. The V gene's germline CDR1 is MDHEN and CDR2 SYDVKM. The CDR3 sequence is CASIPAGGPFEQYF. CDR3 bases: TGTGCCAGCATCCCAGCGGGAGGGCCTTTCGAGCAGTACTTC.

The J gene is TRBJ2-5, the V gene TRBV5-1; 10 positions match TRBD1. The length of the CDR3 is 15 residues. Looked up from germline, CDR1 is SGHRS and CDR2 is YFSETQ. J gave up 5 bases and V 0 bases, and 4 bases lay outside the gene matches. CDR3 region: CASSLEGTGEETQYF. DNA of the CDR3: TGCGCCAGCAGCTTGGAGGGGACAGGGGAGGAGACCCAGTACTTC. The whole variable domain, remainder taken from reference TRBV5-1 and TRBJ2-5, is KAGVTQTPRYLIKTRGQQVTLSCSPISGHRSVSWYQQTPGQGLQFLFEYFSETQRNKGNFPGRFSGRQFSNSRSEMNVSTLELGDSALYLCASSLEGTGEETQYFGPGTRLLVL.

The CDR3 spells CASSVAGGAYEQYF. The CDR3 DNA reads TGTGCCAGCAGTGTTGCGGGCGGCGCCTACGAGCAGTACTTC. V usage is TRBV2 and J usage is TRBJ2-7, with D perhaps TRBD2 (5 bases). CDR3 length: 14 amino acids. With 4 bases removed from V and 2 bases from J, the gap between germline ends came to 12 bases. In germline, CDR1 is SNHLY, CDR2 FYNNEI.

The J gene is TRBJ2-3, the V gene TRBV11-2, with 10 bases identical to TRBD2. Trimming removed 4 bases from V and 8 bases from J; junction bases left unmatched: 9. Germline assignment: CDR1 SGHAT and CDR2 FQNNGV. CDR3 length: 15 residues. The CDR3 here is CASSSSGGDLGTQYF. CDR3 DNA sequence: TGTGCCAGCAGCTCGAGCGGGGGGGACCTAGGTACGCAGTATTTT.

The V call is TRBV19, the J call TRBJ2-7, with 10 positions matching TRBD2. In germline, CDR1 is LNHDA, CDR2 SQIVND (reference sequence). Trimming took 5 bases from V and 6 from J; bases not matched to a gene: 10. This CDR3 region has 15 residues. The CDR3 DNA is TGTGCCAGTAGTCAAGCGGGAGGGCTTGCCACCGAGCAGTACTTC. Translated, it gives CASSQAGGLATEQYF. The whole variable domain, remainder taken from reference TRBV19 and TRBJ2-7, is DGGITQSPKYLFRKEGQNVTLSCEQNLNHDAMYWYRQDPGQGLRLIYYSQIVNDFQKGDIAEGYSVSREKKESFPLTVTSAQKNPTAFYLCASSQAGGLATEQYFGPGTRLTVT.

The sample holds one count of this clone. V gene TRBV7-6 combines with J gene TRBJ2-5; TRBD1 might be the D (6 bases). Germline CDR1 is SGHVS and CDR2 is FNYEAQ. The CDR3 is 17 residues long. V was pared by 4 bases and J by 0 bases, with 18 bases between. CDR3 DNA: TGTGCCAGCAGCTCATTCCAGGGGACGCTGTACCAAGAGACCCAGTACTTC. This encodes CASSSFQGTLYQETQYF.

This clone was observed at least ten times. The rearrangement links TRBV19 to TRBJ1-4; D not certain. Germline V gene sequence: CDR1 LNHDA, CDR2 SQIVND (reference sequence). Trimming pared 10 bases from V and 10 bases from J, leaving 22 bases between. The CDR3 length is 14 residues. CDR3 DNA sequence: TGTGCCACCGGCGGGTTAGACGCGGGCGGAAAACTGTTTTTT. Translating it yields CATGGLDAGGKLFF.

Only one count was recorded for this clone. The chain employs TRBV28 and TRBJ2-2; possible D gene TRBD2, 6 bases. Trimming stripped 6 bases from V and 4 bases from J, with 18 bases between. Germline V gives CDR1 MDHEN, CDR2 SYDVKM. This CDR3 has 16 amino acids. The CDR3 region is CASSPRLAGPTGELFF. As DNA, the CDR3 is TGTGCCAGCAGCCCCCGTTTGGCGGGACCCACCGGGGAGCTGTTTTTT. Looking up the rest from reference TRBV28 and TRBJ2-2 gives the full variable domain: DVKVTQSSRYLVKRTGEKVFLECVQDMDHENMFWYRQDPGLGLRLIYFSYDVKMKEKGDIPEGYSVSREKKERFSLILESASTNQTSMYLCASSPRLAGPTGELFFGEGSRLTVL.

This chain uses TRBV7-6 with TRBJ2-1; TRBD2 matches at 9 bases. The germline gives CDR1 SGHVS, CDR2 FNYEAQ. The CDR3 covers 16 residues. Trimming cost V 0 bases and J 14 bases; bases outside gene matches: 14. CDR3 nucleotide sequence: TGTGCCAGCAGCTTAGCCCTAGCGGGATTGGATTTTTCGGAGTTCTTC. It codes for CASSLALAGLDFSEFF.

The rearrangement joins TRBV11-2 to TRBJ2-7; no firm D call. V was trimmed by 0 bases and J by 5 bases, leaving 8 bases between them. Looked up from germline, CDR1 is SGHAT and CDR2 is FQNNGV. The CDR3 loop spans 13 amino acids. The CDR3 loop is CASSLDRHNEQYF. The CDR3 DNA reads TGTGCCAGCAGCTTAGATAGACACAACGAGCAGTACTTC.

The rearrangement joins TRBV11-3 to TRBJ1-2; D gene unclear. The ends were cut back, 2 bases at V and 0 bases at J, with 10 bases in the middle. Per germline, CDR1 SGHNT and CDR2 YENEEA. There are 15 residues in the CDR3. CDR3 in amino acids: CASSLRGRSNYGYTF. The CDR3 DNA follows: TGTGCCAGCAGCTTACGGGGAAGATCTAACTATGGCTACACCTTC.